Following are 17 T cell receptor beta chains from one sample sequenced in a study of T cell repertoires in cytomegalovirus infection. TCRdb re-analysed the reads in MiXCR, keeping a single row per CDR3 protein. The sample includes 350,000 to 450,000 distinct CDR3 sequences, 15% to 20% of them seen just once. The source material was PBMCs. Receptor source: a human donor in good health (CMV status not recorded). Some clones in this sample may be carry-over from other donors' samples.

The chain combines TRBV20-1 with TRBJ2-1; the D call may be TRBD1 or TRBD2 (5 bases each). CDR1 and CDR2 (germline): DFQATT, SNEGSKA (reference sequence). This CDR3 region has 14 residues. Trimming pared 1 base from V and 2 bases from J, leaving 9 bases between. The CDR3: CSARVEGTYNEQFF. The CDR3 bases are TGCAGTGCTAGAGTCGAGGGGACCTACAATGAGCAGTTCTTC.

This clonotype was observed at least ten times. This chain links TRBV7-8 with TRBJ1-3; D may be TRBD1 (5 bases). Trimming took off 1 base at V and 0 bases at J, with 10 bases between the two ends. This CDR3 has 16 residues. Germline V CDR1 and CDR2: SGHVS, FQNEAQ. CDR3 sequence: CASSLGIQGSGNTIYF. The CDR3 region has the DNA TGTGCCAGCAGCTTAGGAATCCAGGGCTCTGGAAACACCATATATTTT.

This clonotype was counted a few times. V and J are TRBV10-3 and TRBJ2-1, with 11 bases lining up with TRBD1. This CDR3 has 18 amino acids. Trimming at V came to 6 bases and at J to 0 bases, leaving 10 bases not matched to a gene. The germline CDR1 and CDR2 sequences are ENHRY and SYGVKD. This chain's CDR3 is CAIRGQGAAGSSYNEQFF. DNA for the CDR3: TGTGCCATCAGAGGACAGGGGGCGGCGGGGAGCTCCTACAATGAGCAGTTCTTC.

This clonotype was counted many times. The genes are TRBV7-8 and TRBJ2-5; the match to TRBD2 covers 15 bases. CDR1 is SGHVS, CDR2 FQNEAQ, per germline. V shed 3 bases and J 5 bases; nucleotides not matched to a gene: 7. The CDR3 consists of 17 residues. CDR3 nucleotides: TGTGCCAGCAGCTTGGGGACTAGCGGGGGGAATAAGGAGACCCAGTACTTC. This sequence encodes CASSLGTSGGNKETQYF.

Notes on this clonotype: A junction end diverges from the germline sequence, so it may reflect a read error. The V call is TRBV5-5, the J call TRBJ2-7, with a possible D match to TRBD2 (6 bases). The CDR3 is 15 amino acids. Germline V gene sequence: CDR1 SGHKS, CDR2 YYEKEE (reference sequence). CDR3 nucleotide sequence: TGTGCCAGCAACATGGGACTGACGCACTCCTACGAGCGGTACTTC. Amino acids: CASNMGLTHSYERYF.

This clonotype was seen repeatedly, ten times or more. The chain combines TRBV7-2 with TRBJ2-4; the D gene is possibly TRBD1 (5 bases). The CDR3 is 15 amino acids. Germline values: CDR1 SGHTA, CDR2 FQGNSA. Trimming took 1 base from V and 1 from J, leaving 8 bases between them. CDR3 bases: TGTGCCAGCAGCTTAGTGGGGCTCGCCAAAAACATTCAGTACTTC. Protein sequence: CASSLVGLAKNIQYF.

The CDR3 nucleotides read TGCGCCAGCAGCCAAGAATGGATCTCTGGGGCCAACGTCCTGACTTTC. It codes for CASSQEWISGANVLTF. The chain has TRBV4-1 and TRBJ2-6; no clear D gene. Germline V lookup: CDR1 MGHRA, CDR2 YSYEKL. V gave up 0 bases and J gave up 0 bases, with 6 bases separating them. This CDR3 contains 16 residues.

This CDR3 is CASSYVATKTGNEQFF. As DNA, the CDR3 is TGTGCCAGCAGTTATGTAGCTACTAAGACGGGCAATGAGCAGTTCTTC. The chain links TRBV6-5 to TRBJ2-1; D unclear. Germline lookup yields CDR1 MNHEY and CDR2 SVGAGI. CDR3 length: 16 residues. Trimming removed 3 bases from V and 6 bases from J, with 18 bases in between.

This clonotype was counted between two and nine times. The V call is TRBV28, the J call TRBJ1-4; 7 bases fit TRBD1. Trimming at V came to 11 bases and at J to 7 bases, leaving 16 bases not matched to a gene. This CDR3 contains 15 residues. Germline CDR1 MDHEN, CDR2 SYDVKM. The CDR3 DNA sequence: TGTGCCGCCCAAGGGGGCTCCGGGGTGGGTGAAAAACTGTTTTTT. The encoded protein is CAAQGGSGVGEKLFF.

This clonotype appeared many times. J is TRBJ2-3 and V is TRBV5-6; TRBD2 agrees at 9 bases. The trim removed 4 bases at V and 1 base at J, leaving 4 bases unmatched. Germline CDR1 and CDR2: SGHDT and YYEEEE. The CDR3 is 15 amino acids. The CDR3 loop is CASSTRTSGTDTQYF. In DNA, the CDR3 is TGTGCCAGCAGCACAAGGACTAGCGGCACAGATACGCAGTATTTT.

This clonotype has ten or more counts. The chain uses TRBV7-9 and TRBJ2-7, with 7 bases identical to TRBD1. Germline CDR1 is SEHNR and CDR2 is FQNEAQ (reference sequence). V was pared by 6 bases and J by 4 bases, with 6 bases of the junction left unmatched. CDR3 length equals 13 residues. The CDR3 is CASRPTGLYEQYF. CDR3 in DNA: TGTGCCAGCAGGCCGACAGGGTTATACGAGCAGTACTTC.

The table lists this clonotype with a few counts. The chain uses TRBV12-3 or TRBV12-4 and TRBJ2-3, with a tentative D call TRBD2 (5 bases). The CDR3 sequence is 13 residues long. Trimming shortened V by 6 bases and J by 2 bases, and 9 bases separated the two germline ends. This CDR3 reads CASRADLTDTQYF. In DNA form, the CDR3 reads TGTGCCAGCAGAGCGGACCTCACAGATACGCAGTATTTT.

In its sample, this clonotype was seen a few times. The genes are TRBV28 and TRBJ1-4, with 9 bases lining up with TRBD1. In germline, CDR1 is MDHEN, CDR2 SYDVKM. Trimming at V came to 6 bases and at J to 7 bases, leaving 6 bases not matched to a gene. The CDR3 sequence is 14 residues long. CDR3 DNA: TGTGCCAGCAGCTCGGGACAGGGACCTGAAAAACTGTTTTTT. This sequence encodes CASSSGQGPEKLFF.

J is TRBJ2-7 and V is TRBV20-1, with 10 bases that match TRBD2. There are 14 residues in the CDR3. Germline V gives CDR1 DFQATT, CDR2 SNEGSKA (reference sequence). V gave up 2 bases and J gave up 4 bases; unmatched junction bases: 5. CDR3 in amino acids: CSARMPSGSYEQYF. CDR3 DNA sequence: TGCAGTGCTAGAATGCCTAGCGGGAGTTACGAGCAGTACTTC.

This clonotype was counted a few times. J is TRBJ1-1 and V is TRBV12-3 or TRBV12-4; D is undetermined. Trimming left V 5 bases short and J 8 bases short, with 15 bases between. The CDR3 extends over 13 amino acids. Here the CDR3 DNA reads TGTGCCAGCAGTCTTGGACTACCTGGAGAAGCTTTCTTT. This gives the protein CASSLGLPGEAFF.

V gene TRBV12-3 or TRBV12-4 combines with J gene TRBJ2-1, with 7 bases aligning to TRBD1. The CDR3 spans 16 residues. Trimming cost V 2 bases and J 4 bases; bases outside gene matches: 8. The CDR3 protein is CASSLSTGALYNEQFF. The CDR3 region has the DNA TGTGCCAGCAGTTTAAGTACAGGGGCCCTTTACAATGAGCAGTTCTTC.

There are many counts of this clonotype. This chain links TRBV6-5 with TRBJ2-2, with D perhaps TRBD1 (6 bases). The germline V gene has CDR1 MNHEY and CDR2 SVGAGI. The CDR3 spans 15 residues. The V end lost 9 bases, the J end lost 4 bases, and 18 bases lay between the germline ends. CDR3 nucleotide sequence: TGTGCCAGTGGGGGCGTTCGATGGGGCACCGGGGAGCTGTTTTTT. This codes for CASGGVRWGTGELFF.